One T cell receptor beta chain is described in this entry. This record comes from a study of OX40 agonist ivuxolimab in advanced cancers. At the level of the study: Patients with prior anti-PD-1, anti-PD-L1 or anti-CTLA-4 therapy were eligible; approximately 37% had some.

Patients were excluded for autoimmune disease history or systemic immunosuppression. Between the trimmed V and J ends, which lost 1 base and 0 bases, there was a span of 9 bases. CDR1 and CDR2 from the germline V gene are SGHTA and FQGNSA. The CDR3 totals 15 residues. TCRdb's table, derived via immunoSEQ multiplex PCR, lists solely in-frame clones and lacks some. The sample has approximately 72,000 clones, about 79% seen once. The chain carries TRBV7-2 and TRBJ2-5; no definite D call. Specimen: CD4+ or CD8+ T cells sorted from blood, collected in a trial of the OX40 agonist ivuxolimab. The TCR originated in an adult with an advanced solid tumor such as melanoma, head and neck, liver or kidney cancer. The CDR3 here is CASSLGTLYQETQYF. The CDR3 DNA is TGTGCCAGCAGCTTAGGGACCCTGTACCAAGAGACCCAGTACTTC.